What follows is one T cell receptor (beta chain) and its context. There is no known antigen for this receptor. One base away there is no much larger clone; base qualities are not given. The study deep-sequenced TCR repertoires of sorted CD4+ and CD8+ blood T cells from severe aplastic anemia patients and healthy subjects. Ficoll-Paque density gradient centrifugation was used to isolate peripheral blood mononuclear cells. Before DNA extraction, CD4+ and CD8+ T cells were sorted by FACS or by magnetic beads. Genomic DNA served as template for TCR beta VDJ combination and CDR3 sequence profiling. TCR repertoire sequencing was run on an Illumina HiSeq 2000. In the paper's pipeline: Repertoires were assessed using TRBV/TRBJ rearrangement plots, CDR3 size and DJ length profiles, and Simpson's diversity index. The most abundant DNA sequence in the deep sequencing data was defined as the immunodominant clone. CDR3 amino acid sequences were screened for sharing across subjects and compared with published repertoires and the VDJdb database. TCRdb reran the public reads through fastp at Q25 and MiXCR, keeping productive beta chains. Every distinct CDR3 protein forms one entry, paired with its most common genes and DNA. What appears here as the V and J calls and clone size reflects TCRdb's work, not the paper's. The sample table lists about 150,000 distinct CDR3 sequences, 41% of them with a count of one. The ten largest clones add up to over 6.5% of the sample.

Compared with germline, V lacks 0 bases and J lacks 5 bases; bases without a gene match: 19. The CDR3 sequence holds 19 residues, the cysteine and phenylalanine included. Only CDR3 DNA is held: 57 bases, read in frame from base 1. CDR1 GTSNPN and CDR2 SVGIG are derived from the germline V gene (reference sequence). This sample was taken from a study of CD8+CD57+ T cells in acquired aplastic anemia (dated by TCRdb to the late 2010s). General notes on the study: On average, sorted CD4+ and CD8+ cells yielded around 3.5 ug of extracted DNA, with a range of about 0.19 to 30 ug. Mean read counts for healthy donor samples were around 10 million for CD4+ cells and roughly 12 million for CD8+ cells.

Overall results and qualifications from the work: Between patients and healthy controls, no significant difference in CD8+ Simpson's diversity was found (P=0.060). Although around 30 CD8+ CDR3 sequences were shared by patients and controls, these sequences appeared highly expressed in patients and within the immunodominant clones of patients.

The sequencing input was sorted CD4+, CD8+, or CD8+CD57+ T cells (not recorded which) from PBMCs. The chain joins TRBV30 to TRBJ2-1; TRBD1 matches 7 bases in the middle. This receptor was taken from a human donor in good health, serving as a control. The DNA reads TGTGCCTGGAGTGTATCCAGGGGGATTTATCGTTCTCAGAACAATGAGCAGTTCTTC. The resulting protein is CAWSVSRGIYRSQNNEQFF.